The present T cell receptor (beta chain) was sequenced within a study of blood T cells in healthy people across ages. This clonotype was recorded a few times. Its target is unknown. Deletions cut 1 base from V and 4 bases from J, with 8 bases between. CDR3 size: 14 residues. Germline loops: CDR1 LGHDT, CDR2 YNNKEL (reference sequence). A J-beta primer mix and a sample-barcoded 5' primer were used in a second PCR of about 7 to 12 cycles. TCRdb recomputed calls from the 5' RACE reads with MiXCR, one row per CDR3 protein. The table includes about 570,000 distinct CDR3 sequences, about 27% detected once. Study findings and constraints: One million T cells yielded diversity estimates that were considered underestimates.

The same data also contributed to another study, on T cells of mothers and their children. That source notes: Samples came from a few healthy Caucasian mothers and their six children. A second PCR was performed with the M1S primer. This primer added sample barcodes and 2-4 random nucleotides. Thymic selection molds TCR recombination products alike in related and unrelated pairs.

V usage is TRBV3-1 and J usage is TRBJ1-3, with D uncertain. The receptor was isolated from a boy between 2 and 10 years old in good health. Sequenced: blood. This chain's CDR3 is CASSQGQSGNTIYF. CDR3 coding DNA: TGTGCCAGCAGCCAAGGGCAGTCCGGAAACACCATATATTTT.